This TCR beta chain was sequenced during a study of T cell repertoires in cytomegalovirus infection. Turning to the study itself: Peptides in the study included HLA-C-restricted and HLA-B-restricted CMV epitopes. Shared public TCR beta signatures pointed to both CMV infection and a matching HLA type.

Using its own MiXCR run on the reads, TCRdb lists one record per CDR3 protein. The sample records about 920,000 distinct CDR3 sequences, less than 35% being singletons. Notes on the study in general: The cumulative frequency of public TCR beta families distinguished individuals who carried CMV together with the relevant HLA.

This clonotype appeared a single time. What it binds is not known. This may be a read error: a much more frequent sequence differs by one nucleotide. The sequences come from cultured CD8+ T cells from PBMCs, collected from culture after CMV antigen stimulation. The origin of this receptor is a human donor in good health (CMV status not recorded). Some clones in this sample may be carry-over from other donors' samples.

The DNA of the CDR3 is TGTGCCAACAGCTCGGACAGGGGGCGGGAGACCCAGTACTTC. Translated: CANSSDRGRETQYF. The V and J genes are TRBV7-4 and TRBJ2-5, with 11 positions matching TRBD1. The CDR3 consists of 14 residues. Germline CDR1 and CDR2: SGHVT and SQSDAQ.